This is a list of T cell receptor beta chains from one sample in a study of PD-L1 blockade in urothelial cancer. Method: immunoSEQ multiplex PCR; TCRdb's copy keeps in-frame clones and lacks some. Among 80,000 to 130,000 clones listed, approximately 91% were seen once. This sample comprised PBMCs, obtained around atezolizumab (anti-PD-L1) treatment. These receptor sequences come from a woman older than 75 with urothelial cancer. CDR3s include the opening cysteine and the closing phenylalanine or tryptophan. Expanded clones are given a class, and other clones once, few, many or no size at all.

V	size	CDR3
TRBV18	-	CASTTGSGNTIYF
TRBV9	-	CASSYDTSGNTIYF
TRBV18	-	CASHSGTSGRGNNEQFF
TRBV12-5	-	CASGLTSGRNTGELFF
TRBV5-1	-	CASSSGLAGGDTQYF
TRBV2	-	CASSSGQGSTEAFF
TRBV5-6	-	CASSLAGSIYEQYF
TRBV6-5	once	CASSSVHSGNTIYF
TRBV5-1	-	CASSAMTSGRVSTDTQYF
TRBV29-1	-	CSVGTTETQYF
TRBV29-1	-	CSAGTSSYNEQFF
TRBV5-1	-	CASTPQGVGETQYF
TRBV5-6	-	CASSSRGQIVNTEAFF
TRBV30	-	CAWSPTGGNQPQHF
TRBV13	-	CASSFAFSGRAGEQYF
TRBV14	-	CASSRYGGTSYNEQFF
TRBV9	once	CASSGGGRDRSYEQYF
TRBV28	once	CASSLSRGANYGYTF
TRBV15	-	CATSRDVTGTDTQYF
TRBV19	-	CASSTARGNYTF
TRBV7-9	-	CASSTTPWTRGNQETQYF
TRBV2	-	CAGDRQGAGTEAFF
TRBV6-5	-	CASSLGDSNQPQHF
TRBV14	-	CASSQDWRAEQYF
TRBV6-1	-	CASSEGGISGDTQYF
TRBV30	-	CAWSDGTGGLNTGELFF
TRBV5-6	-	CASSSLDRTQETQYF
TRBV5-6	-	CASSLGRLDRPPYGYTF
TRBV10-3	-	CAISVLARTYNEQFF
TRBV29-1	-	CSGTGGGDEQFF
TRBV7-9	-	CASSSGQGARGYTF
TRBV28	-	CASSLSGVLTGELFF
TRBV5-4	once	CASSLGRGGVGHGYTF
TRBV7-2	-	CASSLDPQGAVSGYTF
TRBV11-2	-	CASSRREVNTGELFF
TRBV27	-	CASSLFDEQFF
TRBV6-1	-	CASSPVTNTGELFF
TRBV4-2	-	CASSQDLGTKDPDTQYF
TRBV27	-	CASSFLGQGAGGANVLTF
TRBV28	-	CASSPPSTGFQETQYF
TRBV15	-	CATSSVTSDEQFF
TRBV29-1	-	CSVPSQGPNGNTIYF
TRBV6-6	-	CASRARGTGELFF
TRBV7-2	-	CASSLGFGLSYEQYF
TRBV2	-	CASSENRGKGETQYF
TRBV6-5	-	CASSWTPTPNTEAFF
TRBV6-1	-	CASSQYEQYF
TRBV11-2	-	CASSLGVLSRGSNTGELFF
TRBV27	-	CASSLDRATEAFF
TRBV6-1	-	CASSDVGPGPLNEQFF
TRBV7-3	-	CASSRGQPEKLFF
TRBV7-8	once	CASSQRTSGRAGSPEQYF
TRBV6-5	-	CASSLITGELFF
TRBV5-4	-	CASSLGLNTGELFF
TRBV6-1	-	CASSELPGQHGYTF